The clone carrying this T cell receptor (beta chain) was observed once. Its target is not known. This entry comes from a study of T cell repertoires in cytomegalovirus infection. Study at large: Indicated by public TCR beta signatures were CMV infection and matching HLA type. Regarding the study as a whole: There were HLA-C-restricted CMV-specific TCR beta clonotypes dominating the ex vivo response. The study identified carriers of CMV plus the relevant HLA from cumulative public TCR beta family frequency.

MiXCR was run by TCRdb on the reads, yielding one entry per CDR3 protein. The data show some 300,000 distinct CDR3 sequences, with roughly a tenth seen just once and around 2.5% held by the top ten. This CDR3 has 15 amino acids. Germline V CDR1 and CDR2: SGHNT, YYREEE (reference sequence). V trimming: 4 bases; J trimming: 7 bases; junction bases outside the gene matches: 6. This TCR came from a human donor in good health (CMV status not recorded). Some clones in this sample may be carry-over from other donors' samples. What was sequenced was PBMCs. The V call is TRBV5-4, the J call TRBJ2-2; TRBD1 agrees at 11 bases. The CDR3 DNA reads as TGTGCCAGCAGCCTGGGACAGGGGGTCGGCGGGGAGCTGTTTTTT. Residues: CASSLGQGVGGELFF.